A selection of T cell receptor beta chains follows, all from one sample in a study of PD-1 blockade in classical Hodgkin lymphoma. Clones were sequenced by immunoSEQ multiplex PCR, and TCRdb holds only the in-frame ones, with some missing. The table lists 20,000 to 30,000 clones, approximately 69% of them singletons. The sample in question was peripheral blood mononuclear cells (PBMCs), obtained at baseline. The receptor set was obtained from a human donor with classical Hodgkin lymphoma. The CDR3 runs from the conserved cysteine through the conserved F or W. Fields, in order: V gene, CDR3 length, clone size, D gene, J gene, CDR3 protein, CDR3 DNA. D genes are given only for firm matches. Clone size is not always given. Where it is, it says once, few, many or a class for expanded clones.

v_call: TRBV4-1
cdr3_length: 15
clone_size: -
d_call: -
j_call: TRBJ1-1
cdr3_aa: CASSQEQTLNTEAFF
cdr3_nt: TGCGCCAGCAGCCAAGAACAGACACTGAACACTGAAGCTTTCTTT

v_call: TRBV19
cdr3_length: 16
clone_size: -
d_call: TRBD1
j_call: TRBJ2-1
cdr3_aa: CASSIARGFSYNEQFF
cdr3_nt: TGTGCCAGTAGTATTGCCAGGGGGTTTTCCTACAATGAGCAGTTCTTC

v_call: TRBV6-1
cdr3_length: 11
clone_size: few
d_call: -
j_call: TRBJ1-1
cdr3_aa: CASTTGGEAFF
cdr3_nt: TGTGCCAGCACCACGGGGGGTGAAGCTTTCTTT

v_call: TRBV9
cdr3_length: 12
clone_size: -
d_call: -
j_call: TRBJ2-1
cdr3_aa: CASSVSYNEQFF
cdr3_nt: TGTGCCAGCAGCGTATCCTATAATGAGCAGTTCTTC

v_call: TRBV7-9
cdr3_length: 11
clone_size: -
d_call: -
j_call: TRBJ1-1
cdr3_aa: CASSGGHGAFF
cdr3_nt: TGTGCCAGCAGTGGGGGGCACGGGGCTTTCTTT

v_call: TRBV5-1
cdr3_length: 15
clone_size: once
d_call: -
j_call: TRBJ2-2
cdr3_aa: CASSLFYANTGELFF
cdr3_nt: TGCGCCAGCAGCTTGTTTTATGCGAACACCGGGGAGCTGTTTTTT

v_call: TRBV7-6
cdr3_length: 14
clone_size: -
d_call: TRBD1
j_call: TRBJ2-7
cdr3_aa: CASSPGTVPYEQYF
cdr3_nt: TGTGCCAGCAGCCCCGGGACAGTGCCCTACGAGCAGTACTTC

v_call: TRBV5-1
cdr3_length: 17
clone_size: -
d_call: -
j_call: TRBJ2-7
cdr3_aa: CASRVGRDSLGYYEQYF
cdr3_nt: TGCGCCAGCAGAGTGGGGAGGGACAGCCTGGGGTACTACGAGCAGTACTTC

v_call: TRBV29-1
cdr3_length: 15
clone_size: -
d_call: TRBD1
j_call: TRBJ1-2
cdr3_aa: CSVEGQGANYYGYTF
cdr3_nt: TGCAGCGTTGAGGGACAGGGGGCGAATTACTATGGCTACACCTTC

v_call: TRBV5-6
cdr3_length: 14
clone_size: -
d_call: -
j_call: TRBJ2-2
cdr3_aa: CASSRTLNTGELFF
cdr3_nt: TGTGCCAGCAGCCGGACACTCAACACCGGGGAGCTGTTTTTT

v_call: TRBV7-2
cdr3_length: 14
clone_size: -
d_call: -
j_call: TRBJ1-1
cdr3_aa: CASSLDGENTEAFF
cdr3_nt: TGTGCCAGCAGCCTAGACGGGGAGAACACTGAAGCTTTCTTT

v_call: TRBV5-4
cdr3_length: 15
clone_size: once
d_call: -
j_call: TRBJ1-2
cdr3_aa: CASSLLGPSNYGYTF
cdr3_nt: TGTGCCAGCAGCTTGCTCGGCCCCTCTAACTATGGCTACACCTTC

v_call: TRBV4-1
cdr3_length: 12
clone_size: few
d_call: -
j_call: TRBJ1-1
cdr3_aa: CASSQAGTEAFF
cdr3_nt: TGCGCCAGCAGCCAAGCGGGTACTGAAGCTTTCTTT

v_call: TRBV7-6
cdr3_length: 17
clone_size: once
d_call: TRBD2
j_call: TRBJ2-1
cdr3_aa: CASSLGNLAGGRYEQFF
cdr3_nt: TGTGCCAGCAGCTTAGGAAACCTAGCGGGGGGGCGGTATGAGCAGTTCTTC

v_call: TRBV10-3
cdr3_length: 11
clone_size: -
d_call: -
j_call: TRBJ2-7
cdr3_aa: CAISGGFEQYF
cdr3_nt: TGTGCCATCAGTGGAGGGTTCGAGCAGTACTTC

v_call: TRBV7-3
cdr3_length: 14
clone_size: -
d_call: TRBD1
j_call: TRBJ1-6
cdr3_aa: CASSRGTDNSPLHF
cdr3_nt: TGTGCCAGCAGTCGAGGGACAGATAATTCACCCCTCCACTTT

v_call: TRBV4-3
cdr3_length: 16
clone_size: -
d_call: -
j_call: TRBJ2-4
cdr3_aa: CASSQGQNIAKNIQYF
cdr3_nt: TGCGCCAGCAGCCAAGGACAGAACATAGCCAAAAACATTCAGTACTTC

v_call: TRBV13
cdr3_length: 18
clone_size: -
d_call: -
j_call: TRBJ2-1
cdr3_aa: CASSPSLGVDRPYNEQFF
cdr3_nt: TGTGCCAGCAGCCCGAGTCTAGGGGTTGACAGGCCATACAATGAGCAGTTCTTC

v_call: TRBV5-6
cdr3_length: 13
clone_size: -
d_call: -
j_call: TRBJ2-1
cdr3_aa: CASNPPNYNEQFF
cdr3_nt: TGTGCCAGCAACCCCCCCAACTACAATGAGCAGTTCTTC

v_call: TRBV7-9
cdr3_length: 15
clone_size: -
d_call: -
j_call: TRBJ2-7
cdr3_aa: CASSSHTGTAYEQYF
cdr3_nt: TGTGCCAGCAGCTCTCATACAGGTACGGCCTACGAGCAGTACTTC

v_call: TRBV4-3
cdr3_length: 20
clone_size: -
d_call: -
j_call: TRBJ2-1
cdr3_aa: CASSQGGTGTPWVPYNEQFF
cdr3_nt: TGCGCCAGCAGCCAAGGGGGGACTGGCACCCCCTGGGTCCCCTACAATGAGCAGTTCTTC

v_call: TRBV5-4
cdr3_length: 13
clone_size: -
d_call: -
j_call: TRBJ2-3
cdr3_aa: CASSLSSTDTQYF
cdr3_nt: TGTGCCAGCAGCTTGTCTAGCACAGATACGCAGTATTTT

v_call: TRBV5-5
cdr3_length: 15
clone_size: -
d_call: -
j_call: TRBJ1-2
cdr3_aa: CASREGGTGHYGYTF
cdr3_nt: TGTGCCAGCCGCGAAGGAGGGACGGGGCACTATGGCTACACCTTC

v_call: TRBV23-1
cdr3_length: 18
clone_size: few
d_call: TRBD1
j_call: TRBJ2-1
cdr3_aa: CASSQSLPGQGLNNEQFF
cdr3_nt: TGCGCCAGCAGTCAATCGCTACCGGGACAGGGTTTGAACAATGAGCAGTTCTTC